This T cell receptor beta chain was sequenced during a study of human T cells and chemical hapten exposure. Stated time point: patch test 2, 6 weeks after DPC sensitization. As to treatment: therapeutic diphenylcyclopropenone sensitization with weekly scalp DPC. Many counts were recorded for this clonotype. MiXCR, run by TCRdb on the RACE reads, gives a single entry per CDR3 protein. The sample lists some 99,000 distinct CDR3 sequences; about a tenth were seen once. This TCR was recovered from a woman aged 40 to 50 with alopecia areata. Some clones in this sample may be carry-over from other donors' samples. The material sequenced was whole blood, taken in connection with sensitization to the hapten diphenylcyclopropenone (DPC).

DNA for the CDR3: TGTGCCAGCAGTGAGAGGGCTGACAATTCACCCCTCCACTTT. Protein: CASSERADNSPLHF. The V gene is TRBV6-1, the J gene TRBJ1-6; D remains ambiguous. Trimming took off 3 bases at V and 7 bases at J, with 10 bases between the two ends. The CDR3 sequence is 14 residues long. CDR1 MNHNS and CDR2 SASEGT come from the germline V gene.